This T cell receptor (beta chain) is drawn from a study of T cells in Graves' hyperthyroidism and ophthalmopathy. Findings of the study overall: Ophthalmopathy was identified by the model a median around 5.9 months ahead of onset.

This CDR3 comprises 15 residues. Germline V CDR1 and CDR2: LNHDA, SQIVND (reference sequence). V was trimmed by 3 bases and J by 0 bases, leaving 11 bases between them. In its sample, this clonotype was seen many times. Its antigen remains unidentified. Graves' hyperthyroidism without ophthalmopathy progression within 18 months was termed stable. Hyperthyroidism had been newly diagnosed in patients aged 18 to 65, and its duration was under 2 months. Clinicians diagnosed patients from clinical symptoms, serum thyroxine and TRAb, thyroid ultrasound and orbital computed tomography. Amplification yielded TCR beta CDR3 regions, with RNA transcripts as the source. Using the HTBI primer set, a first-round RT-PCR was run on the TCR CDR3. Via MiXCR, TCRdb re-called the multiplex PCR reads, giving one row per CDR3 protein. The sample consists of about 840,000 distinct CDR3 sequences, roughly 37% of them appearing once.

Sequencing was done on a sample of blood. The TCR was taken from a man between 18 and 29 years old with Graves' hyperthyroidism. The chain recombines TRBV19 with TRBJ1-1; no clear D. CDR3 sequence (DNA): TGTGCCAGTAGTATGGGCGGGATCCTGAACACTGAAGCTTTCTTT. As protein: CASSMGGILNTEAFF.